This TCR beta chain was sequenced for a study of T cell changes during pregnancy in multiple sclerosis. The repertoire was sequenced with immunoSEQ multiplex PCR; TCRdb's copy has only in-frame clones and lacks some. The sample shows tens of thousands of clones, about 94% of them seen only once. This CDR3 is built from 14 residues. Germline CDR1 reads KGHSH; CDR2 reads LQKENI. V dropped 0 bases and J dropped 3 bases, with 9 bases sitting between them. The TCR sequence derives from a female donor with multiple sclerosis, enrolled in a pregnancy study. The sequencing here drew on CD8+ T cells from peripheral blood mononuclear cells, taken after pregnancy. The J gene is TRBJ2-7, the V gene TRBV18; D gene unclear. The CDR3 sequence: CASSPPSQIYEQYF. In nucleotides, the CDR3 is TGTGCCAGCTCACCACCTTCTCAGATCTACGAGCAGTACTTC.